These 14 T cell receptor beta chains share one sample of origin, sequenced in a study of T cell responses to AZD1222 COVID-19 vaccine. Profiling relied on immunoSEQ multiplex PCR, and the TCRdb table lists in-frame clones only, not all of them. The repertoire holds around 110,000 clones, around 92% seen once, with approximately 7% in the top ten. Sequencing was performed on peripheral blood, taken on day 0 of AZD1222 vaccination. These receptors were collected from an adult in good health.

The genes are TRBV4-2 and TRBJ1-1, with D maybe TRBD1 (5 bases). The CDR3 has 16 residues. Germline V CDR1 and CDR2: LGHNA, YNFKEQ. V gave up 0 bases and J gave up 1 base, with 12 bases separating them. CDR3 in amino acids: CASSQDGKGENTEAFF. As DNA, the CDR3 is TGTGCCAGCAGCCAAGACGGGAAAGGGGAGAACACTGAAGCTTTCTTT.

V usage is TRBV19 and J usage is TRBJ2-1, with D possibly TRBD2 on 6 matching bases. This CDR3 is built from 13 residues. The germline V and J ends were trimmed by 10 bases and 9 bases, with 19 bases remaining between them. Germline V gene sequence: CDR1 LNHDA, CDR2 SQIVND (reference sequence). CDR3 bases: TGTGCCACCTCAGAGGAGGGGTGGATTGAGCAGTTCTTC. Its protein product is CATSEEGWIEQFF.

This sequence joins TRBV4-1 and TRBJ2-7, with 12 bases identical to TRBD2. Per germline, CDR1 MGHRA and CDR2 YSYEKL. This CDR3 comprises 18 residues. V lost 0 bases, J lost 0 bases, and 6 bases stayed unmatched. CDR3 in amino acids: CASSQDWSSGGVSYEQYF. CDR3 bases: TGCGCCAGCAGCCAAGATTGGTCTAGCGGGGGGGTCTCCTACGAGCAGTACTTC.

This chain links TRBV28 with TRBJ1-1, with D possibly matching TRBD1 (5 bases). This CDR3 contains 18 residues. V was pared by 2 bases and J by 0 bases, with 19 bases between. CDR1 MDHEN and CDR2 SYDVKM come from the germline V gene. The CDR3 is CASSLGAAGFKVNTEAFF. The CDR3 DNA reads TGTGCCAGCAGTTTAGGGGCTGCAGGGTTTAAGGTGAACACTGAAGCTTTCTTT.

CDR3 coding DNA: TGTGCCAGCAGCTTTTCAGGGATGAACACTGAAGCTTTCTTT. Its translation is CASSFSGMNTEAFF. The chain recombines TRBV7-2 with TRBJ1-1, with a weak D call TRBD1 (5 bases). CDR1 and CDR2 (germline): SGHTA, FQGNSA. The germline V and J ends were trimmed by 3 bases and 0 bases, with 8 bases remaining between them. The CDR3 spans 14 residues.

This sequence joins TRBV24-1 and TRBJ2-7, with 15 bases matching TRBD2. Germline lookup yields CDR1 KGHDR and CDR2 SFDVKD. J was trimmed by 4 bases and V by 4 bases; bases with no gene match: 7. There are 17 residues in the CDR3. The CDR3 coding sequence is TGTGCCACCAGTGACGGACTAGCGGGAGGGCTAAGGTACGAGCAGTACTTC. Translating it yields CATSDGLAGGLRYEQYF.

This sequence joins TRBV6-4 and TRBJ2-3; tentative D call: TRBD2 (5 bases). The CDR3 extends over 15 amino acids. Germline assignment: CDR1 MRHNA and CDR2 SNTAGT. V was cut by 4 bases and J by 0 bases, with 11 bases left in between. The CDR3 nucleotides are TGTGCCAGCAGTGTTTTAGGCGGGAGCACAGATACGCAGTATTTT. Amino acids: CASSVLGGSTDTQYF.

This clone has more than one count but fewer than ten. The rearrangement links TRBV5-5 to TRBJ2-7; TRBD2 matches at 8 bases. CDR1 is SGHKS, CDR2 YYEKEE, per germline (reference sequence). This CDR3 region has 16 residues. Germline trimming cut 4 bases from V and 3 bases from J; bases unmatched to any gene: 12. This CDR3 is CASSPGGAAALYEQYF. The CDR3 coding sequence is TGTGCCAGCAGCCCGGGGGGGGCAGCGGCCCTCTACGAGCAGTACTTC.

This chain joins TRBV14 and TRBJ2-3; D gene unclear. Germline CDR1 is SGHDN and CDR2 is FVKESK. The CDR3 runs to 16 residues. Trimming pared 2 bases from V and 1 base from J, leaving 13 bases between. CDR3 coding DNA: TGTGCCAGCAGCCAAAGTCCTGCGGCGGGCACAGATACGCAGTATTTT. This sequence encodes CASSQSPAAGTDTQYF.

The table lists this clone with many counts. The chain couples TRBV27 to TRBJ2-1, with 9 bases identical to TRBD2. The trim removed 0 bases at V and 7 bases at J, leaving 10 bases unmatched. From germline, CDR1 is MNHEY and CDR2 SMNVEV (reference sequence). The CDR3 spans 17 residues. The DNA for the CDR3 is TGTGCCAGCAGTTTATCGCCCAGCGGGAGGTTTATTAATGAGCAGTTCTTC. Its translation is CASSLSPSGRFINEQFF.

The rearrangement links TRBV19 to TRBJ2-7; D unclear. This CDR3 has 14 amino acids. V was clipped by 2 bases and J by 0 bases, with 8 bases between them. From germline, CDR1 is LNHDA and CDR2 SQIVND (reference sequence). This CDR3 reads CASSIRPASYEQYF. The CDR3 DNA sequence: TGTGCCAGTAGTATACGTCCAGCCTCCTACGAGCAGTACTTC.

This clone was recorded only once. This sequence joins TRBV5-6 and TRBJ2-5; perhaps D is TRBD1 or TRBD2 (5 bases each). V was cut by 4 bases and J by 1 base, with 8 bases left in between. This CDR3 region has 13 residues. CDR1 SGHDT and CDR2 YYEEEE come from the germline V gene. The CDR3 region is CASSLRGQETQYF. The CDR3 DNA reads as TGTGCCAGCAGCCTGAGGGGCCAAGAGACCCAGTACTTC.

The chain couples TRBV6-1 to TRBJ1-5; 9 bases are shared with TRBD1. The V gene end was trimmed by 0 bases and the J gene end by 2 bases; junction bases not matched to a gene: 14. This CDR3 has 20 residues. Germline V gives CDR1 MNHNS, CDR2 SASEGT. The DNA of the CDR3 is TGTGCCAGCAGTGAAGCCCCGGACAGGGGAAGCTTCGGAGGCAATCAGCCCCAGCATTTT. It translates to CASSEAPDRGSFGGNQPQHF.

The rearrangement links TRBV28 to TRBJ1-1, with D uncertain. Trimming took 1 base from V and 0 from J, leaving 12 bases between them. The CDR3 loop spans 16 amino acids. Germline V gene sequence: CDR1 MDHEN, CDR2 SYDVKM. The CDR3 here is CASSLSGVAVNTEAFF. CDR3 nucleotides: TGTGCCAGCAGTTTATCCGGGGTGGCGGTGAACACTGAAGCTTTCTTT.